The clone carrying this T cell receptor beta chain was detected only a few times. What it binds is unknown. RNA extraction was followed by reverse transcription into cDNA, which acted as the sequencing template. This table comes from immunoSEQ multiplex PCR, and its TCRdb copy is limited to in-frame clones, with some not included. Of about 110,000 clones listed, roughly 59% are singletons. V lost 5 bases, J lost 8 bases, and 12 bases lay in between. This CDR3 is built from 11 residues. Germline CDR1 reads DFQATT; CDR2 reads SNEGSKA (reference sequence). This specimen belongs to a study of CD8+ T cells in alopecia areata. Regarding the study as a whole: Across lesional scalp, and particularly alopecia totalis/universalis, clonality surpassed that of normal scalp. Sharing of TCRs across patients appeared less clear than in mice, possibly for HLA-related reasons.

The sequence came from a human donor in good health. This chain joins TRBV20-1 and TRBJ1-2; D unclear. Sequences were obtained from CD8+ T cells sorted from blood. The CDR3 bases are TGCAGTGCTCCGCGGATTGGGGGCTACACCTTC. It encodes CSAPRIGGYTF.